This entry lists 16 T cell receptor beta chains sequenced from one sample in a study of CD8+CD57+ T cells in acquired aplastic anemia. Genomic DNA was employed as the template in profiling TCR beta VDJ and CDR3. Each CDR3 protein is one row after TCRdb ran MiXCR on the reads. Of about 210,000 distinct CDR3 sequences listed, around 60% are singletons. The sequenced sample consisted of sorted CD4+, CD8+, or CD8+CD57+ T cells (not recorded which) from PBMCs. The receptors originated from a human donor in good health.

The J gene is TRBJ2-3, the V gene TRBV16, with D uncertain. Germline V lookup: CDR1 KGHSY, CDR2 FQNENV. Trimming removed 3 bases from V and 6 bases from J, with 13 bases in between. CDR3 length: 14 amino acids. This chain's CDR3 is CASSHADRYDTQYF. In DNA form, the CDR3 reads TGTGCCAGCAGCCACGCCGACCGATACGATACGCAGTATTTT.

As concerns this clonotype: Its ends do not fully match the called genes, so a read error is possible. The chain couples TRBV7-3 to TRBJ1-2, with no clear D. CDR1 is SGHTA and CDR2 is FQGTGA in the germline V gene. This CDR3 has 13 residues. The CDR3 nucleotides read TGTGCCAGCAGCTTATGGGCTAACTATGGCTACATCTTC. Its translation is CASSLWANYGYIF.

V gene TRBV20-1 combines with J gene TRBJ2-7; TRBD1 matches at 10 bases. The trim removed 6 bases at V and 3 bases at J, leaving 14 bases unmatched. The CDR3 has 16 residues. Germline V lookup: CDR1 DFQATT, CDR2 SNEGSKA (reference sequence). CDR3 loop: CSAPGGGGTGDYEQYF. The CDR3, as DNA: TGCAGTGCCCCTGGGGGGGGGGGGACAGGGGACTACGAGCAGTACTTC.

V and J are TRBV29-1 and TRBJ2-7; TRBD1 matches at 10 bases. This CDR3 region has 14 residues. V gave up 6 bases and J gave up 2 bases; unmatched junction bases: 7. CDR1 is SQVTM, CDR2 ANQGSEA, per germline. The CDR3 DNA follows: TGCAGCGTATCGGGACAGGGGCCAGCCTACGAGCAGTACTTC. Translating gives CSVSGQGPAYEQYF.

In its sample, this clonotype was seen many times. The chain combines TRBV9 with TRBJ2-7; 9 bases fit TRBD1. The CDR3 covers 15 residues. From germline, CDR1 is SGDLS and CDR2 YYNGEE. The V segment lost 0 bases and the J segment 4 bases; nucleotides outside the gene matches: 5. This CDR3 reads CASSVEGQGVYEQYF. CDR3 bases: TGTGCCAGCAGCGTAGAGGGACAGGGTGTTTACGAGCAGTACTTC.

This clonotype was recorded once. The V gene is TRBV28, the J gene TRBJ2-2, with D possibly TRBD1 on 5 matching bases. CDR1 MDHEN and CDR2 SYDVKM come from the germline V gene. Trimming took off 5 bases at V and 1 base at J, with 8 bases between the two ends. The CDR3 is 14 residues long. This chain's CDR3 is CASSVTGNTGELFF. The CDR3, as DNA: TGTGCCAGCAGTGTAACAGGGAACACCGGGGAGCTGTTTTTT.

The V and J genes are TRBV15 and TRBJ2-2, with 10 nucleotides matching TRBD2. Losses at the gene ends were 5 bases for V and 3 bases for J; bases not matched to a gene: 6. This CDR3 has 16 residues. Germline-derived CDR1 and CDR2 are LNHNV and YYDKDF (reference sequence). The CDR3 DNA follows: TGTGCCACCAGCGGACTAGCGGAGGGGGACACCGGGGAGCTGTTTTTT. Its translation is CATSGLAEGDTGELFF.

The V call is TRBV7-3, the J call TRBJ2-6; 8 nucleotides agree with TRBD1. CDR1 and CDR2 from the germline V gene are SGHTA and FQGTGA. The ends lost 4 bases at V and 4 bases at J; junction bases unmatched: 6. The CDR3 contains 16 residues. The CDR3 DNA follows: TGTGCCAGCAGCTCTCAGGGGGCTGTGGGGGCCAACGTCCTGACTTTC. Its translation is CASSSQGAVGANVLTF.

This clonotype was seen at least ten times. The chain uses TRBV27 and TRBJ2-2, with TRBD2 as a possible D gene (6 bases). Looked up from germline, CDR1 is MNHEY and CDR2 is SMNVEV (reference sequence). The CDR3 is 12 residues long. Trimming shortened V by 2 bases and J by 9 bases, and 7 bases separated the two germline ends. The CDR3 protein is CASSLAGRELFF. The CDR3 DNA sequence: TGTGCCAGCAGTTTAGCGGGGAGGGAGCTGTTTTTT.

This clonotype showed up just a few times. This chain links TRBV20-1 with TRBJ1-2, with D maybe TRBD1 (6 bases). V shed 3 bases and J shed 7 bases, with 24 bases lying between them. The germline gives CDR1 DFQATT, CDR2 SNEGSKA (reference sequence). The CDR3 is made up of 16 amino acids. The CDR3 nucleotides read TGCAGTGCTAGGGACTTCGAGGGGGGGCGGGCGCTTGGCTACACCTTC. Translation gives CSARDFEGGRALGYTF.

The rearrangement uses TRBV7-9 and TRBJ2-3; maybe TRBD2 (7 bases). The CDR3 contains 15 residues. V lost 5 bases and J 4 bases, leaving 16 bases between the germline ends. CDR1 is SEHNR and CDR2 is FQNEAQ in the germline V gene (reference sequence). CDR3 in DNA: TGTGCCAGCAGCCCCTTTGGCGGGGGCGCAGATACGCAGTATTTT. This encodes CASSPFGGGADTQYF.

J is TRBJ2-7 and V is TRBV5-1; 8 bases map to TRBD1. From germline, CDR1 is SGHRS and CDR2 YFSETQ. The J segment lost 2 bases and the V segment lost 0 bases, leaving 4 bases of the junction unmatched. The CDR3 has 15 amino acids. Written as DNA, the CDR3 is TGCGCCAGCAGCTTGGCGGAACAGGGGGCCTACGAGCAGTACTTC. This codes for CASSLAEQGAYEQYF.

This clonotype was detected ten times or more. The chain couples TRBV19 to TRBJ2-5; possibly TRBD1 for D (5 bases). The germline CDR1 and CDR2 sequences are LNHDA and SQIVND (reference sequence). Deletions cut 5 bases from V and 4 bases from J, with 14 bases between. The CDR3 is 14 amino acids. The CDR3 region is CASSVQGEVETQYF. The CDR3 bases are TGTGCCAGTAGTGTTCAGGGTGAGGTAGAGACCCAGTACTTC.

A word on this clonotype: Since a much larger clone is just one base distant, this may be a read error. The chain uses TRBV6-1 and TRBJ1-1; D ambiguous. The CDR3 sequence is 14 residues long. Germline CDR1 and CDR2: MNHNS and SASEGT. Trimming took 3 bases from V and 3 from J, leaving 11 bases between them. The CDR3, as DNA: TGTGCCAGCAGTGAGAACGCAGAGGACACTGAAGCTTTCTTT. This gives the protein CASSENAEDTEAFF.

This clonotype has ten or more counts. The chain carries TRBV12-3 or TRBV12-4 and TRBJ2-7; unclear D gene. V was shortened by 2 bases and J by 3 bases, with 5 bases between the two germline ends. This CDR3 has 12 amino acids. The CDR3 nucleotides read TGTGCCAGCAGTTTAAGTTACTACGAGCAGTACTTC. It translates to CASSLSYYEQYF.

The CDR3: CASSLPTGEGLGYTF. In DNA, the CDR3 is TGTGCCAGCAGCTTACCGACGGGTGAGGGCTTAGGCTACACCTTC. The chain links TRBV7-9 to TRBJ1-2, with D unresolved. This CDR3 is 15 amino acids long. The V and J ends lost 2 bases and 8 bases respectively, with 18 bases between them. Germline V gene lookup returns CDR1 SEHNR and CDR2 FQNEAQ (reference sequence).